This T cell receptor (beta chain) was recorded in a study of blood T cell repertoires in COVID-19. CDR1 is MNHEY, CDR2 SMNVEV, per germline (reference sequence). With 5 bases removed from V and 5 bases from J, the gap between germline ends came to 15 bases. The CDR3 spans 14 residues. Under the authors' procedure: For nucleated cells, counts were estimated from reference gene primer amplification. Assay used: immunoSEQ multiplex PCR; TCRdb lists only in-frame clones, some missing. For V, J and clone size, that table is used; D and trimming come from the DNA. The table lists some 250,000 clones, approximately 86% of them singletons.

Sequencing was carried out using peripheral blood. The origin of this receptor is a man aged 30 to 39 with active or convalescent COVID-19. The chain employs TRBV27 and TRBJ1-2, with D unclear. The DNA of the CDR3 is TGTGCCAGCAGTCTGACGGGGTCTCGGTATGGCTACACCTTC. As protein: CASSLTGSRYGYTF.